This TCR beta chain was sequenced during a study of blood T cell repertoires in COVID-19. Sequencing used immunoSEQ multiplex PCR; TCRdb keeps in-frame clones, though not all of them. The sample carries around 250,000 clones, over 75% recorded once. The CDR3 has 15 residues. With 7 bases clipped from V and 6 bases from J, the junction kept 12 bases outside the gene matches. Germline V gene sequence: CDR1 LNHDA, CDR2 SQIVND (reference sequence). The TCR originated in a man aged 18-30 years who had recovered from COVID-19. Material for sequencing was PBMCs or T cells enriched from blood (not recorded which). The chain joins TRBV19 to TRBJ1-1; 9 bases line up with TRBD1. CDR3 DNA sequence: TGTGCCAGTAAAACAGGGGGCGCTTATATTCCTGAAGCTTTCTTT. Translated: CASKTGGAYIPEAFF.